This T cell receptor beta chain is drawn from a study of regulatory T cells in long-lasting Graves disease. Findings of the study overall: TRBV28, TRBJ1-2 and TRBJ2-5 were segments that persistent disease favored.

Trimming took off 6 bases at V and 0 bases at J, with 17 bases between the two ends. This CDR3 is 16 amino acids long. Time point defined: newly diagnosed GD, antithyroid drugs for less than 3 months. PBMCs were the source of the RNA used for TCR sequencing. This clonotype was picked up many times. The antigen is undetermined. Both iRepertoire HTBI primers and Arm-PCR of CDR3 regions were used to build the TCR beta libraries. Each CDR3 protein is one row after TCRdb ran MiXCR on the multiplex PCR reads. The sample carries about 500,000 distinct CDR3 sequences, around 12% recorded once. These data also featured in a second study, about T cells in Graves' hyperthyroidism and ophthalmopathy. That report adds: Each patient was aged 18 to 65 and had newly diagnosed hyperthyroidism of under 2 months' duration. The HTBI primer set served for first-round RT-PCR of the TCR CDR3.

The starting material was peripheral blood mononuclear cells (PBMCs), obtained at new diagnosis, from a patient treated with antithyroid drugs. The sequence came from a woman aged 30 to 39 with Graves disease. V usage is TRBV12-3 or TRBV12-4 and J usage is TRBJ1-1; TRBD1 is a possible D gene (5 bases). The CDR3, as DNA: TGTGCCAGCAGCCAACCCGGGACGGGCATGAACACTGAAGCTTTCTTT. The encoded protein is CASSQPGTGMNTEAFF.